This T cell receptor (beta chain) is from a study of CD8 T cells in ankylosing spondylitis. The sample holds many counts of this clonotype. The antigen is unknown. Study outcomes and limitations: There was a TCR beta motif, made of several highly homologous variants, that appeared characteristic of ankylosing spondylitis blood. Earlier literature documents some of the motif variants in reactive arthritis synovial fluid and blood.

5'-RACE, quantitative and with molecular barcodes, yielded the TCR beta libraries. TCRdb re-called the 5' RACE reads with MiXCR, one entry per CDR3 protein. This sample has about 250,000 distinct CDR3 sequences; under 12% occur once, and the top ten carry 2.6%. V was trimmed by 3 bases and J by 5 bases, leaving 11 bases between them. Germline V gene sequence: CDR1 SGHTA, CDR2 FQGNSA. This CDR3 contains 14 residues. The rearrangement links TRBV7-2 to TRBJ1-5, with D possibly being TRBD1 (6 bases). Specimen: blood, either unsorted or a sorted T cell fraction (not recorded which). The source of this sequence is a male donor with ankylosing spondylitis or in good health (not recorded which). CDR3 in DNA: TGTGCCAGCAGCTTGGGGGGGGCTGATCAGCCCCAGCATTTT. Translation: CASSLGGADQPQHF. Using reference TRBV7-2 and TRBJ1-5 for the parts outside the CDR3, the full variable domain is GAGVSQSPSNKVTEKGKDVELRCDPISGHTALYWYRQSLGQGLEFLIYFQGNSAPDKSGLPSDRFSAERTGGSVSTLTIQRTQQEDSAVYLCASSLGGADQPQHFGDGTRLSIL.